The TCR beta chain under discussion was sequenced for a study of Tregs in tolerant kidney transplant recipients. Findings and limits, study-wide: This study did not directly address biological reproducibility.

Recipients received nonmyeloablative bone marrow transplants from related graft donors, with transient mixed chimerism. Unstimulated regulatory T cells (CD4+CD25+CD127-), CD4+CD25- non-regulatory cells, CD4 and CD8 cells were FACS-sorted from thawed PBMCs. This clone has a single count. Its specificity is unknown. TCRdb's copy holds only in-frame clones and misses some; the assay was immunoSEQ multiplex PCR. Counted here are 65,000 or so clones, 87% occurring once; the ten biggest clones make up more than 3%. This CDR3 spans 17 amino acids. The germline CDR1 and CDR2 sequences are SGHVS and FQNEAQ. Trimming cost V 1 base and J 3 bases, with 18 bases left between them.

The chain employs TRBV7-8 and TRBJ1-1; D gene uncertain. This sequence originates from a human patient who received a combined kidney and bone marrow transplant. Some T cells may possibly be graft donor cells. Sequenced material: CD4+ T cells from blood (PBMCs), taken 6 months after the transplant. In DNA form, the CDR3 reads TGTGCCAGCAGCTTAGTTGCCCCTGTGGGCTGGGACACTGAAGCTTTCTTT. It yields the protein CASSLVAPVGWDTEAFF.